Each of the 21 T cell receptor beta chains below was sequenced from the same sample in a study of cytomegalovirus exposure and HLA in healthy donors. PCR used 60 Vbeta primers and 13 Jbeta primers. Assay used: immunoSEQ multiplex PCR; TCRdb lists only in-frame clones, some missing. The sample has 150,000 to 200,000 clones, 80% to 85% seen once; the top ten hold 0.7% to 0.95%. The sample taken for sequencing was PBMCs. Receptors were obtained from a woman aged 18-30 years in good health and CMV-seronegative.

The CDR3 nucleotides are TGTGCCAGTAGCCAATGGGACAGGGGAAACTATGGCTACACCTTC. Translation gives CASSQWDRGNYGYTF. The chain is built from TRBV19 and TRBJ1-2; 10 bases agree with TRBD1. Germline V CDR1 and CDR2: LNHDA, SQIVND (reference sequence). V shed 6 bases and J 2 bases; nucleotides not matched to a gene: 6. This CDR3 has 15 residues. The variable domain in full, completed from reference TRBV19 and TRBJ1-2, reads DGGITQSPKYLFRKEGQNVTLSCEQNLNHDAMYWYRQDPGQGLRLIYYSQIVNDFQKGDIAEGYSVSREKKESFPLTVTSAQKNPTAFYLCASSQWDRGNYGYTFGSGTRLTVV.

The V and J genes are TRBV18 and TRBJ1-1; 7 bases match TRBD1. Looked up from germline, CDR1 is KGHSH and CDR2 is LQKENI. This CDR3 has 15 residues. The junction had 18 bases not matched to a gene; V was cut back by 7 bases and J by 10 bases. The DNA of the CDR3 is TGTGCCAGCTTTGAACCTGGACAGGAGGGATTGACAGCTTTCTTT. Translating gives CASFEPGQEGLTAFF.

The chain employs TRBV7-3 and TRBJ2-5; perhaps TRBD1 as D (5 bases). Trimming shortened V by 2 bases and J by 8 bases, and 12 bases separated the two germline ends. Looked up from germline, CDR1 is SGHTA and CDR2 is FQGTGA. This CDR3 has 13 amino acids. The CDR3 nucleotides read TGTGCCAGCAGCTTATCGGCAGGGCGCACCCAGTACTTC. Encoded protein: CASSLSAGRTQYF.

The chain has TRBV6-5 and TRBJ1-4; possible D gene TRBD1, 5 bases. The V end lost 5 bases, the J end lost 6 bases, and 16 bases lay between the germline ends. From germline, CDR1 is MNHEY and CDR2 SVGAGI. This CDR3 has 15 amino acids. The CDR3 reads CASSDYSWGDEKLFF. The DNA for the CDR3 is TGTGCCAGCAGTGACTATTCGTGGGGGGATGAAAAACTGTTTTTT.

The chain links TRBV29-1 to TRBJ2-3; 10 nucleotides agree with TRBD2. From germline, CDR1 is SQVTM and CDR2 ANQGSEA. The length of the CDR3 is 15 residues. Germline trimming cut 0 bases from V and 5 bases from J; bases unmatched to any gene: 5. The CDR3 protein is CSVEESSSGRDTQYF. The CDR3 DNA sequence: TGCAGCGTTGAAGAGTCGTCTAGCGGGAGAGATACGCAGTATTTT.

The rearrangement joins TRBV6-1 to TRBJ1-2, with 7 bases identical to TRBD1. There are 14 residues in the CDR3. The junction had 9 bases not matched to a gene; V was cut back by 4 bases and J by 7 bases. Per germline, CDR1 MNHNS and CDR2 SASEGT. The DNA for the CDR3 is TGTGCCAGCAGTGGATTAGACAGGGACGGTGGCTACACCTTC. Its protein is CASSGLDRDGGYTF.

V usage is TRBV6-4 and J usage is TRBJ2-3, with 14 bases matching TRBD2. The length of the CDR3 is 15 residues. CDR1 is MRHNA, CDR2 SNTAGT, per germline. Trimming removed 4 bases from V and 4 bases from J; junction bases left unmatched: 1. CDR3 nucleotide sequence: TGTGCCAGCAGTGGACTAGCGGGAGGGGCAGATACGCAGTATTTT. It encodes CASSGLAGGADTQYF.

A word on this clone: Different DNA sequences within this sample yield the same CDR3. DNA of the CDR3: TGTGCCAGCAGCTTGGCTAGCGGGAGTCTCAATGAGCAGTTCTTC. It encodes CASSLASGSLNEQFF. The chain uses TRBV7-2 and TRBJ2-1, with 10 bases aligning to TRBD2. V lost 3 bases, J lost 6 bases, and 5 bases stayed unmatched. The CDR3 consists of 15 residues. Germline loops: CDR1 SGHTA, CDR2 FQGNSA.

The chain joins TRBV6-1 to TRBJ2-1; a weak D match, TRBD2 (6 bases). This CDR3 region has 17 residues. CDR1 is MNHNS, CDR2 SASEGT, per germline. The V end was cut by 0 bases, the J end by 0 bases, with 12 bases between. Here the CDR3 DNA reads TGTGCCAGCAGTGAAGCTTGGCGGGAAAGCTCCTACAATGAGCAGTTCTTC. Encoded protein: CASSEAWRESSYNEQFF.

This clone was seen a few times. The rearrangement links TRBV7-8 to TRBJ2-1; TRBD2 matches at 7 bases. This CDR3 is 14 amino acids long. Germline CDR1 is SGHVS and CDR2 is FQNEAQ. The V gene end was trimmed by 2 bases and the J gene end by 2 bases; junction bases not matched to a gene: 0. CDR3 in amino acids: CASSLLAAYNEQFF. In DNA, the CDR3 is TGTGCCAGCAGCTTACTAGCGGCCTACAATGAGCAGTTCTTC.

J is TRBJ1-1 and V is TRBV18; unclear D gene. This CDR3 has 12 amino acids. Germline CDR1 is KGHSH and CDR2 is LQKENI. With 5 bases removed from V and 0 bases from J, the gap between germline ends came to 4 bases. The CDR3 spells CASSALNTEAFF. The CDR3 nucleotides read TGTGCCAGCTCAGCGCTGAACACTGAAGCTTTCTTT.

This rearrangement joins TRBV5-1 to TRBJ2-2; 9 positions match TRBD2. CDR1 and CDR2 (germline): SGHRS, YFSETQ. The CDR3 extends over 17 amino acids. The J segment lost 2 bases and the V segment lost 3 bases, leaving 8 bases of the junction unmatched. CDR3 coding DNA: TGCGCCAGCAGCTCCACCCTAGCGGGGACCAACACCGGGGAGCTGTTTTTT. Its translation is CASSSTLAGTNTGELFF. The full variable domain, in which reference TRBV5-1 and TRBJ2-2 provide the parts outside the CDR3, is KAGVTQTPRYLIKTRGQQVTLSCSPISGHRSVSWYQQTPGQGLQFLFEYFSETQRNKGNFPGRFSGRQFSNSRSEMNVSTLELGDSALYLCASSSTLAGTNTGELFFGEGSRLTVL.

This rearrangement joins TRBV5-4 to TRBJ2-5; 12 nucleotides line up with TRBD2. CDR1 is SGHNT, CDR2 YYREEE, per germline (reference sequence). This CDR3 has 15 residues. J was trimmed by 2 bases and V by 4 bases; bases with no gene match: 3. CDR3 coding DNA: TGTGCCAGCAGCATGACTAGCGGGGGACAAGAGACCCAGTACTTC. Amino acids: CASSMTSGGQETQYF. The complete variable domain, with remaining parts taken from reference TRBV5-4 and TRBJ2-5, reads ETGVTQSPTHLIKTRGQQVTLRCSSQSGHNTVSWYQQALGQGPQFIFQYYREEENGRGNFPPRFSGLQFPNYSSELNVNALELDDSALYLCASSMTSGGQETQYFGPGTRLLVL.

This clone came up once. The chain couples TRBV5-1 to TRBJ1-1; maybe TRBD1 (6 bases). From germline, CDR1 is SGHRS and CDR2 YFSETQ. The CDR3 is made up of 15 amino acids. Deletions cut 4 bases from V and 7 bases from J, with 20 bases between. The CDR3 region has the DNA TGCGCCAGCAGCCTGCCCGGTGGGGGGGCGGTTGAAGCTTTCTTT. Residues: CASSLPGGGAVEAFF.

V usage is TRBV6-4 and J usage is TRBJ2-3; D may be TRBD1 (5 bases). Trimming shortened V by 3 bases and J by 0 bases, and 7 bases separated the two germline ends. CDR1 and CDR2 (germline): MRHNA, SNTAGT. The CDR3 is made up of 14 amino acids. The CDR3 nucleotides read TGTGCCAGCAGTGAAAGGGGTAGCACAGATACGCAGTATTTT. It is translated as CASSERGSTDTQYF.

The chain carries TRBV6-5 and TRBJ2-3; a weak D match, TRBD2 (6 bases). V was clipped by 2 bases and J by 2 bases, with 14 bases between them. The CDR3 is 16 residues long. Germline CDR1 MNHEY, CDR2 SVGAGI. As DNA, the CDR3 is TGTGCCAGCAGTTACGGCGGGGTCCAAATCACAGATACGCAGTATTTT. It is translated as CASSYGGVQITDTQYF.

This chain connects TRBV5-5 to TRBJ2-5; a weak D match, TRBD2 (5 bases). Germline-derived CDR1 and CDR2 are SGHKS and YYEKEE (reference sequence). This CDR3 is 12 amino acids long. Trimming took off 0 bases at V and 6 bases at J, with 6 bases between the two ends. CDR3 nucleotide sequence: TGTGCCAGCAGCTTGGGACTACAGACCCAGTACTTC. Amino acids: CASSLGLQTQYF. The whole variable domain, filled in from reference TRBV5-5 and TRBJ2-5, reads DAGVTQSPTHLIKTRGQQVTLRCSPISGHKSVSWYQQVLGQGPQFIFQYYEKEERGRGNFPDRFSARQFPNYSSELNVNALLLGDSALYLCASSLGLQTQYFGPGTRLLVL.

In this sample, this clone turned up a few times. The sample holds other DNA sequences that translate to the same CDR3. The chain combines TRBV6-6 with TRBJ1-1, with 7 bases fitting TRBD1. The CDR3 is made up of 14 amino acids. J gave up 0 bases and V 6 bases, and 4 bases lay outside the gene matches. The germline gives CDR1 MNHNY, CDR2 SVGAGI (reference sequence). CDR3 sequence reads: CASSSGQMNTEAFF. The CDR3, as DNA: TGTGCCAGCAGCTCGGGACAGATGAACACTGAAGCTTTCTTT.

The chain carries TRBV9 and TRBJ1-4, with 7 nucleotides matching TRBD1. Germline trimming cut 8 bases from V and 5 bases from J; bases unmatched to any gene: 15. The CDR3 has 16 amino acids. CDR1 and CDR2 from the germline V gene are SGDLS and YYNGEE. The CDR3 DNA sequence: TGTGCCAGTTCTTCACCGACACGGGACAGAAATGAAAAACTGTTTTTT. This codes for CASSSPTRDRNEKLFF.

CDR3 in amino acids: CASSPTRDTYTGELFF. As DNA, the CDR3 is TGCGCCAGCAGCCCGACACGGGACACTTACACCGGGGAGCTGTTTTTT. J is TRBJ2-2 and V is TRBV5-1, with D maybe TRBD1 (6 bases). CDR1 and CDR2 from the germline V gene are SGHRS and YFSETQ. Trimming cost V 4 bases and J 3 bases, with 16 bases left between them. The CDR3 totals 16 residues.

The gene calls are TRBV27 and TRBJ1-5, with D possibly being TRBD1 (5 bases). The CDR3 loop spans 15 amino acids. CDR1 is MNHEY and CDR2 is SMNVEV in the germline V gene (reference sequence). The ends were cut back, 5 bases at V and 3 bases at J, with 14 bases in the middle. This chain's CDR3 is CASSPHPGSNQPQHF. CDR3 nucleotides: TGTGCCAGCAGTCCCCACCCAGGGTCCAATCAGCCCCAGCATTTT.